The 21 T cell receptor beta chains below come from one sample, sequenced in a study of T cell responses to AZD1222 COVID-19 vaccine. Generated by immunoSEQ multiplex PCR, the TCRdb table keeps only in-frame clones and is missing some. The sample has roughly 97,000 clones; 80% to 90% are singletons. This specimen was peripheral blood, taken on day 0 of AZD1222 vaccination. The source is an adult in good health.

V is TRBV10-3 and J is TRBJ1-3, with a weak D call TRBD1 (6 bases). This CDR3 has 15 amino acids. Germline V gene sequence: CDR1 ENHRY, CDR2 SYGVKD. V was cut by 8 bases and J by 0 bases, with 14 bases left in between. The CDR3 DNA is TGTGCCATCGGGGGCGAAGCTTACTCTGGAAACACCATATATTTT. It translates to CAIGGEAYSGNTIYF.

J is TRBJ1-2 and V is TRBV6-1; possible D gene TRBD1, 6 bases. Looked up from germline, CDR1 is MNHNS and CDR2 is SASEGT. The CDR3 has 14 residues. V was trimmed by 3 bases and J by 8 bases, leaving 16 bases between them. The CDR3 coding sequence is TGTGCCAGCAGTGATCGGGGGCAGGGTAAAGGCTACACCTTC. It is translated as CASSDRGQGKGYTF.

V gene TRBV28 combines with J gene TRBJ2-3; tentatively, D is TRBD1 or TRBD2 (5 bases each). The CDR3 covers 16 residues. V lost 7 bases to trimming and J lost 4 bases, with 21 bases between them. Germline CDR1 and CDR2: MDHEN and SYDVKM. The CDR3 DNA reads TGTGCCAGCATTACGAGGGGCAGGGTGATTGCAGATACGCAGTATTTT. Translating gives CASITRGRVIADTQYF.

The V gene is TRBV11-3, the J gene TRBJ2-2; no clear D. CDR1 is SGHNT, CDR2 YENEEA, per germline. V lost 2 bases and J 6 bases, leaving 4 bases between the germline ends. The CDR3 totals 12 residues. The DNA of the CDR3 is TGTGCCAGCAGCTTAATTGCCGGGGAGCTGTTTTTT. Translating gives CASSLIAGELFF.

Only one count was recorded for this clone. The chain employs TRBV6-8 and TRBJ1-5, with a possible D match to TRBD1 (6 bases). Trimming took off 11 bases at V and 7 bases at J, with 15 bases between the two ends. Germline CDR1 and CDR2: MNHGY and SAAAGT. The CDR3 is 12 residues long. CDR3 sequence: CAGGGRGQPQHF. The CDR3 nucleotides are TGTGCCGGCGGGGGGCGGGGACAGCCCCAGCATTTT.

The V call is TRBV6-2 or TRBV6-3, the J call TRBJ1-2; no clear D. Germline V gene data show CDR1 as MNHEY and CDR2 as SVGEGT. Trimming stripped 0 bases from V and 2 bases from J, with 7 bases between. This CDR3 spans 14 amino acids. The CDR3 DNA sequence: TGTGCCAGCAGTTACTCCTCCCACAACTATGGCTACACCTTC. Translating gives CASSYSSHNYGYTF.

This clone was counted once. V and J are TRBV5-1 and TRBJ1-6, with unresolved D. In germline, CDR1 is SGHRS, CDR2 YFSETQ. V was cut by 0 bases and J by 7 bases, with 8 bases left in between. This CDR3 is 14 amino acids long. The CDR3, as DNA: TGCGCCAGCAGCTTGGGGCAGCGAAATTCACCCCTCCACTTT. Translated, it gives CASSLGQRNSPLHF.

A single count supports this clone. J is TRBJ2-1 and V is TRBV7-3; D is uncertain. There are 13 residues in the CDR3. V lost 0 bases to trimming and J lost 5 bases, with 5 bases between them. From germline, CDR1 is SGHTA and CDR2 FQGTGA. The CDR3 nucleotides read TGTGCCAGCAGCTTAACGCAAGACAATGAGCAGTTCTTC. Encoded protein: CASSLTQDNEQFF.

The chain carries TRBV9 and TRBJ2-7, with a possible D match to TRBD2 (6 bases). With 5 bases removed from V and 0 bases from J, the gap between germline ends came to 18 bases. Germline V lookup: CDR1 SGDLS, CDR2 YYNGEE. This CDR3 is 16 amino acids long. CDR3 amino acids: CASSPSLAESSYEQYF. CDR3 DNA sequence: TGTGCCAGCAGTCCTTCATTAGCGGAAAGCTCCTACGAGCAGTACTTC. The entire variable domain, with the rest obtained from reference TRBV9 and TRBJ2-7, is as follows: DSGVTQTPKHLITATGQRVTLRCSPRSGDLSVYWYQQSLDQGLQFLIQYYNGEERAKGNILERFSAQQFPDLHSELNLSSLELGDSALYFCASSPSLAESSYEQYFGPGTRLTVT.

This chain uses TRBV19 with TRBJ2-7; TRBD2 agrees at 12 bases. CDR1 is LNHDA, CDR2 SQIVND, per germline (reference sequence). The trim removed 6 bases at V and 0 bases at J, leaving 6 bases unmatched. The length of the CDR3 is 16 residues. For the CDR3, the DNA is TGTGCCAGTAGCCCACGGACTAGCGGGGACTCCTACGAGCAGTACTTC. Translating gives CASSPRTSGDSYEQYF.

This clone showed up just once. The V call is TRBV30, the J call TRBJ2-3, with 7 bases that match TRBD2. This CDR3 is built from 15 residues. Germline lookup yields CDR1 GTSNPN and CDR2 SVGIG (reference sequence). V lost 2 bases and J lost 0; bases outside the gene matches: 5. In nucleotides, the CDR3 is TGTGCCTGGAGTCCGGGACTAACTAGCACAGATACGCAGTATTTT. Translated, it gives CAWSPGLTSTDTQYF.

The V call is TRBV7-2, the J call TRBJ2-7; 9 nucleotides agree with TRBD1. Germline assignment: CDR1 SGHTA and CDR2 FQGNSA. Unmatched junction bases numbered 11, after V lost 5 bases and J lost 3 bases. The length of the CDR3 is 16 residues. The CDR3 coding sequence is TGTGCCAGCAGCCCCCCTGGGGACAGGGCGGTCTACGAGCAGTACTTC. Protein: CASSPPGDRAVYEQYF.

The chain has TRBV20-1 and TRBJ2-7; 9 bases are a match to TRBD2. The CDR3 is 14 amino acids. Trimming removed 3 bases from V and 2 bases from J; junction bases left unmatched: 5. CDR1 and CDR2 (germline): DFQATT, SNEGSKA (reference sequence). The CDR3 DNA sequence: TGCAGTGCTAGTGGGGCTAGCGGGGCCTACGAGCAGTACTTC. Its protein is CSASGASGAYEQYF.

This clone occurred once. The V gene is TRBV7-3, the J gene TRBJ2-1, with 10 positions matching TRBD2. Trimming removed 5 bases from V and 3 bases from J; junction bases left unmatched: 7. This CDR3 has 16 amino acids. Looked up from germline, CDR1 is SGHTA and CDR2 is FQGTGA. DNA for the CDR3: TGTGCCAGCAGCCCCTCCCAGCGGGGGGGCTACAATGAGCAGTTCTTC. Translating it yields CASSPSQRGGYNEQFF.

The chain employs TRBV7-9 and TRBJ1-6; maybe TRBD1 (5 bases). Germline V gene data show CDR1 as SEHNR and CDR2 as FQNEAQ (reference sequence). There are 16 residues in the CDR3. Deletions cut 5 bases from V and 0 bases from J, with 11 bases between. The CDR3 region has the DNA TGTGCCAGCAGCCGACAGCGGAGCTCCTATAATTCACCCCTCCACTTT. Protein product: CASSRQRSSYNSPLHF. The whole variable domain, filled in from reference TRBV7-9 and TRBJ1-6, reads DTGVSQNPRHKITKRGQNVTFRCDPISEHNRLYWYRQTLGQGPEFLTYFQNEAQLEKSRLLSDRFSAERPKGSFSTLEIQRTEQGDSAMYLCASSRQRSSYNSPLHFGNGTRLTVT.

The chain employs TRBV5-8 and TRBJ1-6; D unresolved. CDR3 length: 15 residues. Deletions cut 4 bases from V and 7 bases from J, with 15 bases between. Germline CDR1 and CDR2: SGHTS and YDEGEE. The CDR3 sequence is CASSRGLLRNSPLHF. The CDR3 DNA reads TGTGCCAGCAGCAGAGGACTACTAAGGAATTCACCCCTCCACTTT.

The genes are TRBV5-1 and TRBJ1-1; TRBD1 is a possible D gene (5 bases). V lost 5 bases to trimming and J lost 3 bases, with 11 bases between them. There are 13 residues in the CDR3. Germline assignment: CDR1 SGHRS and CDR2 YFSETQ. The CDR3 DNA reads TGCGCCAGCAGTCGGGGGAGGGACACTGAAGCTTTCTTT. The encoded protein is CASSRGRDTEAFF.

This chain uses TRBV28 with TRBJ1-2; TRBD1 aligns across 10 bases. Trimming took 5 bases from V and 4 from J; bases not matched to a gene: 7. Germline V gives CDR1 MDHEN, CDR2 SYDVKM. The CDR3 is 15 residues long. The CDR3 DNA reads as TGTGCCAGCAGTGCCCCGGACAGGGGGGCCTATGGCTACACCTTC. Translating it yields CASSAPDRGAYGYTF.

This rearrangement joins TRBV29-1 to TRBJ1-5, with D perhaps TRBD1 (5 bases). The germline V gene has CDR1 SQVTM and CDR2 ANQGSEA. The CDR3 consists of 13 residues. Trimming took off 4 bases at V and 0 bases at J, with 7 bases between the two ends. Here the CDR3 DNA reads TGCAGCGTTGCCAGGGATAGCAATCAGCCCCAGCATTTT. It encodes CSVARDSNQPQHF.

This chain's CDR3 is CASGRTSTHSYNEQFF. CDR3 bases: TGCGCCAGCGGTAGGACTAGCACTCACTCCTACAATGAGCAGTTCTTC. This chain links TRBV4-3 with TRBJ2-1; 8 nucleotides line up with TRBD2. The J segment lost 0 bases and the V segment lost 8 bases, leaving 9 bases of the junction unmatched. The CDR3 totals 16 residues. CDR1 LGHNA and CDR2 YSLEER come from the germline V gene.

The chain recombines TRBV5-5 with TRBJ2-7, with D perhaps TRBD1 (5 bases). The CDR3 covers 14 residues. Trimming pared 0 bases from V and 3 bases from J, leaving 10 bases between. CDR1 and CDR2 (germline): SGHKS, YYEKEE (reference sequence). The CDR3 is CASSLDQGYYEQYF. CDR3 nucleotide sequence: TGTGCCAGCAGCTTGGATCAGGGATACTACGAGCAGTACTTC.